This T cell receptor beta chain derives from a study of blood T cell repertoires in COVID-19. For the study at large: Samples came from the United States, Italy and Spain, spanning acute and convalescent COVID-19.

Researchers sorted participants into cohorts using their self-reported clinical history. Trimming left V 4 bases short and J 4 bases short, with 20 bases between. The CDR3 is 17 residues long. Germline lookup yields CDR1 SEHNR and CDR2 FQNEAQ (reference sequence). Sequenced by immunoSEQ multiplex PCR; TCRdb stores in-frame clones only, minus some. The data show around 270,000 clones, with 70% to 90% seen just once and 3.5% to 5.5% held by the top ten. What was sequenced was PBMCs or T cells enriched from blood (not recorded which). V and J are TRBV7-9 and TRBJ1-3; D perhaps matches TRBD1 (5 bases). This receptor was obtained from a woman aged 25-40 years who had recovered from COVID-19. The CDR3 DNA sequence: TGTGCCAGCAGCTCCAACCTCAGGGATCCGGCCGGAAACACCATATATTTT. This sequence encodes CASSSNLRDPAGNTIYF. The full variable domain, rest sourced from reference TRBV7-9 and TRBJ1-3, is DTGVSQNPRHKITKRGQNVTFRCDPISEHNRLYWYRQTLGQGPEFLTYFQNEAQLEKSRLLSDRFSAERPKGSFSTLEIQRTEQGDSAMYLCASSSNLRDPAGNTIYFGEGSWLTVV.